The 8 T cell receptor beta chains presented below share a single source sample, sequenced in a study of cytomegalovirus exposure and HLA in healthy donors. Use of 60 Vbeta and 13 Jbeta primers characterized the PCR. Profiling relied on immunoSEQ multiplex PCR, and the TCRdb table lists in-frame clones only, not all of them. The sample contains 60,000 or so clones, approximately 80% of which appear only once. Sequenced material: PBMCs. Receptors originate from a middle-aged woman in good health and CMV-seropositive.

V usage is TRBV5-1 and J usage is TRBJ2-5; the D gene is possibly TRBD2 (5 bases). The CDR3 extends over 15 amino acids. Germline CDR1 is SGHRS and CDR2 is YFSETQ. Trimming shortened V by 3 bases and J by 1 base, and 13 bases separated the two germline ends. DNA of the CDR3: TGCGCCAGCAGCTCATCGAGGGCAGCCCAAGAGACCCAGTACTTC. Protein sequence: CASSSSRAAQETQYF.

The J gene is TRBJ1-6, the V gene TRBV14; D unresolved. The V end lost 1 base, the J end lost 3 bases, and 4 bases lay between the germline ends. Germline V gives CDR1 SGHDN, CDR2 FVKESK. The CDR3 contains 14 residues. CDR3 residues: CASSQGLYNSPLHF. CDR3 DNA: TGTGCCAGCAGCCAAGGGCTCTATAATTCACCCCTCCACTTT.

This chain joins TRBV7-6 and TRBJ2-1, with 8 bases matching TRBD1. Per the germline V gene, CDR1 is SGHVS and CDR2 is FNYEAQ. CDR3 length: 15 amino acids. The junction had 5 bases not matched to a gene; V was cut back by 0 bases and J by 7 bases. The CDR3 is CASSLAPDRGNEQFF. The CDR3 nucleotides are TGTGCCAGCAGCTTAGCTCCTGACAGGGGTAATGAGCAGTTCTTC. The entire variable domain, with the rest obtained from reference TRBV7-6 and TRBJ2-1, is as follows: GAGVSQSPRYKVTKRGQDVALRCDPISGHVSLYWYRQALGQGPEFLTYFNYEAQQDKSGLPNDRFSAERPEGSISTLTIQRTEQRDSAMYRCASSLAPDRGNEQFFGPGTRLTVL.

V gene TRBV4-1 combines with J gene TRBJ1-2, with TRBD1 matching 8 bases. The germline V gene has CDR1 MGHRA and CDR2 YSYEKL. The trim removed 1 base at V and 2 bases at J, leaving 6 bases unmatched. The CDR3 loop spans 16 amino acids. The CDR3 reads CASSQGNTGGNYGYTF. The CDR3 region has the DNA TGCGCCAGCAGCCAAGGAAATACAGGGGGAAACTATGGCTACACCTTC.

This clone was picked up one time. The rearrangement links TRBV14 to TRBJ1-6; D gene uncertain. CDR3 length: 16 amino acids. Trimming stripped 4 bases from V and 5 bases from J, with 15 bases between. Germline assignment: CDR1 SGHDN and CDR2 FVKESK. DNA of the CDR3: TGTGCCAGCAGCCCCTTGGGCGGAGGCCATAATTCACCCCTCCACTTT. Translated, it gives CASSPLGGGHNSPLHF.

With regard to this clone: This specimen includes other DNA sequences encoding the same CDR3. This chain's CDR3 is CSVSQTGEDTEAFF. The CDR3 nucleotides are TGCAGCGTTTCCCAAACAGGGGAGGACACTGAAGCTTTCTTT. V usage is TRBV29-1 and J usage is TRBJ1-1, with 7 bases matching TRBD1. J was trimmed by 3 bases and V by 5 bases; bases with no gene match: 9. Per the germline V gene, CDR1 is SQVTM and CDR2 is ANQGSEA. The CDR3 extends over 14 amino acids.

This chain connects TRBV6-6 to TRBJ1-5, with D perhaps matching TRBD1 (6 bases). Germline V lookup: CDR1 MNHNY, CDR2 SVGAGI (reference sequence). CDR3 size: 15 residues. Deletions cut 1 base from V and 4 bases from J, with 11 bases between. CDR3 DNA: TGTGCCAGCAGTTACTACGACAGGAGGAATCAGCCCCAGCATTTT. The encoded protein is CASSYYDRRNQPQHF.

This clone is a singleton in its sample. This CDR3 is CASSAGHQLIWEQYF. The CDR3 DNA reads as TGTGCCAGCAGTGCGGGACACCAACTGATTTGGGAGCAGTACTTC. The chain combines TRBV6-1 with TRBJ2-7, with D possibly being TRBD1 (6 bases). Per the germline V gene, CDR1 is MNHNS and CDR2 is SASEGT. The CDR3 contains 15 residues. V lost 4 bases, J lost 7 bases, and 20 bases lay in between.